This TCR beta chain was found in a study of cytomegalovirus exposure and HLA in healthy donors. Study-wide background: A subsequent analysis reported that the roughly 130 validation repertoires were produced on the same platform that had also been used for the roughly 700 first-cohort repertoires.

Study observations and caveats: The study put 160 or so TCR beta chains on its list as cytomegalovirus-associated. Specificity of a few CMV-associated chains for CMV antigens was verified in vitro.

The assay was immunoSEQ multiplex PCR, and TCRdb's table has in-frame clones only and misses some. This sample carries some 350,000 clones, roughly nine tenths of them seen once, and the ten largest clones take approximately 1%. This CDR3 has 16 amino acids. V lost 2 bases to trimming and J lost 4 bases, with 17 bases between them. Germline CDR1 is MNHEY and CDR2 is SMNVEV (reference sequence). Separate from the approximately 700-subject first cohort was the approximately 120-subject validation cohort, to which the donors belonged. Concerning this clone itself: The antigen is undetermined.

Sequencing was carried out using PBMCs. The sequence derives from a young woman in good health and CMV-seropositive. V usage is TRBV27 and J usage is TRBJ1-2, with D perhaps TRBD1 (5 bases). CDR3 amino acids: CASSLRGGDGAYGYTF. The CDR3 DNA reads TGTGCCAGCAGTTTACGTGGCGGGGACGGGGCCTATGGCTACACCTTC.